This note documents a single TCR beta chain sequence. The antigen remains unidentified. V lost 6 bases and J lost 5, with 18 bases in between. The CDR3 length is 14 residues. Per the germline V gene, CDR1 is DFQATT and CDR2 is SNEGSKA (reference sequence). Each single cDNA molecule received a unique molecular identifier. One entry per CDR3 protein, called by TCRdb with MiXCR from the 5' RACE reads. The data contain approximately 56,000 distinct CDR3 sequences, 9.5% to 11% of them singletons. The data were obtained in a study of early T cells in non-severe SARS-CoV-2 infection. Background on the study: Chains stayed unpaired after sequencing of bulk RNA from unsorted whole blood.

Regarding the study as a whole: Anti-spike CD8 responses were favored in VDJdb matching, and private and CD4 specificities were missed.

The rearrangement joins TRBV20-1 to TRBJ2-3; no firm D call. The receptor comes from an adult who was a healthcare worker with PCR-confirmed SARS-CoV-2 infection or an uninfected control (not recorded which). Sequenced sample: whole blood. CDR3 amino acids: CSAPVQVDIDTQYF. CDR3 in DNA: TGCAGTGCCCCGGTGCAGGTAGACATAGATACGCAGTATTTT.